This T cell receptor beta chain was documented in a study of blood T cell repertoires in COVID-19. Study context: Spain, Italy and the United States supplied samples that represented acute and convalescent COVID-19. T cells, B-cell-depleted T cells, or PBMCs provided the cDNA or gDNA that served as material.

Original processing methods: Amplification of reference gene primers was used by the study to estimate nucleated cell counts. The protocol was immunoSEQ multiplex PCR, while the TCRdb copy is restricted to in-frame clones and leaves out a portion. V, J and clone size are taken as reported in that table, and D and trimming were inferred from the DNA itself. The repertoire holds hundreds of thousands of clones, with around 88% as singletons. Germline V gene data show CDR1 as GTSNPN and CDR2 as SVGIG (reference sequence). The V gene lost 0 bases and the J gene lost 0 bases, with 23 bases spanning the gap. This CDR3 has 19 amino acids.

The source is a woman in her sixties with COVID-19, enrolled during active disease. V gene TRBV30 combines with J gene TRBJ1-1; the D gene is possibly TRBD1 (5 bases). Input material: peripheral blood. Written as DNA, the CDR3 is TGTGCCTGGAGTGTATTTTTGGCATCTCCTCTAGGGGTGAACACTGAAGCTTTCTTT. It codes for CAWSVFLASPLGVNTEAFF.